This TCR beta chain is from a study of OX40 agonist ivuxolimab in advanced cancers. In the study overall: Patients with hepatocellular carcinoma, melanoma, renal cell or head and neck cancer made up the dose-escalation patients. From about 20 to 80 years was the age range, with a mean of roughly 64 years, and nearly 85% were male. Study-wide points: More expanded clones were seen, on average, in CD8+ T cells than in CD4+.

With regard to this clone: Antigen unknown.

V shed 5 bases, J shed 5 bases, and the junction held 8 bases outside the gene matches. The CDR3 has 15 residues. CDR1 and CDR2 from the germline V gene are MNHEY and SMNVEV (reference sequence). The study sampled blood at baseline, cycle 4 day 1, and cycle 7 day 1. Profiled with immunoSEQ multiplex PCR; TCRdb holds only in-frame clones, not every one. The table lists 15,000 to 25,000 clones, approximately 71% of them singletons, with about an eighth in the top ten. The starting material was CD4+ or CD8+ T cells sorted from blood, obtained in a trial of the OX40 agonist ivuxolimab. The source is an adult with an advanced solid tumor such as melanoma, head and neck, liver or kidney cancer. This rearrangement joins TRBV27 to TRBJ2-7; 11 bases agree with TRBD1. The CDR3 here is CASSPWTGGGNEQYF. Here the CDR3 DNA reads TGTGCCAGCAGTCCCTGGACAGGGGGCGGAAACGAGCAGTACTTC.